The rows below give T cell receptor beta chains drawn from one sample of a study of post-analysis software for immune sequencing data. TCRdb analysed the PCR reads with MiXCR anew, one entry per CDR3 protein. The table shows fewer than 850,000 distinct CDR3 sequences, with approximately 44% occurring only once. Input material: blood. All receptors derive from a girl between 10 and 17 years old with multiple sclerosis. The CDR3 runs from the conserved cysteine through the conserved F or W. D genes are given only for firm matches. For some rows the clone size is stated as once, few or many, or as a class when expanded; others skip it.

J gene | D gene | clone size | V gene | CDR3 DNA | CDR3 protein
TRBJ1-2 | NA | many | TRBV7-3 | TGTGCCAGCAGTTCAACAGGTGGCTATGGCTACACCTTC | CASSSTGGYGYTF
TRBJ2-7 | TRBD2 | NA | TRBV7-8 | TGTGCCAGCAGCTTAGCGTCGGCGGGAGGGCGCGAGCAGTACTTC | CASSLASAGGREQYF
TRBJ2-5 | NA | few | TRBV9 | TGTGCCAGCAGCGTATATGGGAAAGAGACCCAGTACTTC | CASSVYGKETQYF
TRBJ1-4 | NA | few | TRBV5-6 | TGTGCCAGCAGCAGACCGGTGGGGGAAAAACTGTTTTTT | CASSRPVGEKLFF
TRBJ2-5 | NA | NA | TRBV20-1 | TGCAGTGCCACAAGTGGGGTAGAGACCCAGTACTTC | CSATSGVETQYF
TRBJ2-7 | NA | NA | TRBV20-1 | TGCAGTGCCAGTCGTGGGTTAGCCGCCGAGCAGTACTTC | CSASRGLAAEQYF
TRBJ2-1 | TRBD2 | NA | TRBV7-9 | TGTGCCAGCAGCTCCCTTGCCCCTAGCGGATACAATGAGCAGTTCTTC | CASSSLAPSGYNEQFF
TRBJ2-3 | TRBD2 | many | TRBV2 | TGTGCCAGCAGTCCTATAGGGACTAGCGGGACCGATACGCAGTATTTT | CASSPIGTSGTDTQYF
TRBJ2-4 | TRBD1 | NA | TRBV12-3/TRBV12-4 | TGTGCCAGTACAAAAGGACAGGGTAAAGGGGCATCCATTCAGTACTTC | CASTKGQGKGASIQYF
TRBJ1-6 | NA | few | TRBV7-6 | TGTGCCAGCAGACCGTTGGCGGCCACTAATTCACCCCTCCACTTT | CASRPLAATNSPLHF
TRBJ2-5 | NA | NA | TRBV5-1 | TGCGCCGGCAGCCTACACCAAGAGACCCAGTACTTC | CAGSLHQETQYF
TRBJ2-2 | TRBD2 | NA | TRBV4-3 | TGCGCCAGCAGCCAAGTTTGGACTAGGACCCCCGGGGAGCTGTTTTTT | CASSQVWTRTPGELFF
TRBJ2-1 | NA | NA | TRBV7-9 | TGTGCCAGCAGCTTAGGTGGGAACCCGTACAATGAGCAGTTCTTC | CASSLGGNPYNEQFF
TRBJ2-5 | TRBD1 | NA | TRBV20-1 | TGCAGTGCTAGAACTTCACAGGGGTCCCAAGAGACCCAGTACTTC | CSARTSQGSQETQYF
TRBJ2-5 | NA | NA | TRBV20-1 | TGCAGTGCTAATTCAGGGGAGACCCAGTACTTC | CSANSGETQYF
TRBJ2-5 | TRBD2 | few | TRBV20-1 | TGCAGTGCTAGAGAAGGCCTAGCGGGAGTTCACCAGTACTTC | CSAREGLAGVHQYF
TRBJ2-1 | NA | NA | TRBV7-3 | TGTGCCAGCAGCCCCGGGGACCGTTACGAGCAGTTCTTC | CASSPGDRYEQFF
TRBJ2-1 | TRBD2 | NA | TRBV7-9 | TGTGCCAGCAGCTCCTCGGGGGGGGGAGGTAATGAGCAGTTCTTC | CASSSSGGGGNEQFF
TRBJ2-5 | TRBD1 | NA | TRBV6-1 | TGTGCCAGCTCTGAAATTACAGGGGATTGGGAGACCCAGTACTTC | CASSEITGDWETQYF
TRBJ2-1 | NA | NA | TRBV7-9 | TGTGCCAGCAGCTCTCCTGAGCTGGTCAATGAGCAGTTCTTC | CASSSPELVNEQFF
TRBJ2-1 | TRBD2 | NA | TRBV3-1 | TGTGCCAGCAGCCTAGGACTAGCGGGGTCGGAGTTCTTC | CASSLGLAGSEFF
TRBJ2-7 | NA | few | TRBV5-1 | TGCGCCAGCAGCTTTTCCCGGGACATGCCTGGTGAGCAGTACTTC | CASSFSRDMPGEQYF
TRBJ2-1 | NA | NA | TRBV27 | TGTGCCAGCAGTCTCGGGACCCGAGGAAATGAGCAGTTCTTC | CASSLGTRGNEQFF
TRBJ2-7 | TRBD1 | NA | TRBV7-8 | TGTGCCAGCAGCTTAGTCCCCGGGACAGGCTCCTACGAGCAGTACTTC | CASSLVPGTGSYEQYF
TRBJ1-1 | NA | NA | TRBV30 | TGTGCCTGGTCCTGGGGGGGCCCGTACACTGAAGCTTTCTTT | CAWSWGGPYTEAFF
TRBJ2-4 | NA | few | TRBV28 | TGTGCCAGCAGGAAGGGGGCCAAAAACATTCAGTACTTC | CASRKGAKNIQYF
TRBJ2-3 | TRBD2 | NA | TRBV7-2 | TGTGCCAGCAGCGCACGACTAGCGGGAGGCACAGATACGCAGTATTTT | CASSARLAGGTDTQYF
TRBJ2-1 | NA | NA | TRBV10-3 | TGTGCCATCAGTGAGTCGGTCGCGGGTTCCTACAATGAGCAGTTCTTC | CAISESVAGSYNEQFF
TRBJ2-1 | TRBD2 | few | TRBV6-5 | TGTGCCAGCAGTTACTCGCTAGCGGGAGGGAACAATGAGCAGTTCTTC | CASSYSLAGGNNEQFF
TRBJ2-7 | NA | few | TRBV6-1 | TGTGCCAGCAGTGAGTTGCAGGGCCACTGGGGCGAGCAGTACTTC | CASSELQGHWGEQYF
TRBJ2-7 | TRBD1 | few | TRBV5-1 | TGCGCCAGCAGCTCGGGACAGGGGGCAGTGACCTACGAGCAGTACTTC | CASSSGQGAVTYEQYF
TRBJ2-7 | NA | few | TRBV7-9 | TGTGCCAGCAGCTTATCCGCGGGCGAGCAGTACTTC | CASSLSAGEQYF
TRBJ2-3 | TRBD2 | NA | TRBV6-6 | TGTGCCAGCAGTTACGAGGGACTAGCGGGATGGGGAGATACGCAGTGTTTT | CASSYEGLAGWGDTQCF
TRBJ1-2 | TRBD1 | once | TRBV9 | TGTGCCAGCAGTCGGGACAGGACAAACTATGGCTACACCTTC | CASSRDRTNYGYTF
TRBJ1-1 | TRBD1 | NA | TRBV12-3/TRBV12-4 | TGTGCCAGCAGGCCGACAGGGTTCACTGAAGCTTTCTTT | CASRPTGFTEAFF
TRBJ2-1 | NA | NA | TRBV28 | TGTGCCAGCACATCCTGGACGGACGGGTCAAGCTCCTACAATGAGCAGTTCTTC | CASTSWTDGSSSYNEQFF
TRBJ1-5 | NA | once | TRBV7-9 | TGTGCCAGCACGCAGGGCAATCAGCCCCAGCATTTT | CASTQGNQPQHF
TRBJ2-3 | TRBD1 | NA | TRBV7-3 | TGTGCCAGCGGGTCGGGGACAGGGGGCACTGATACGCAGTATTTT | CASGSGTGGTDTQYF
TRBJ1-2 | TRBD1 | NA | TRBV25-1 | TGTGCCAGCGCCGGGACAGGGGGCCTATATGGCTACACCTTC | CASAGTGGLYGYTF
TRBJ2-5 | TRBD2 | few | TRBV29-1 | TGCAGTAAGCGGGAGATCGGAGAGACCCAGTACTTC | CSKREIGETQYF
TRBJ1-2 | NA | many | TRBV12-3/TRBV12-4 | TGTGCCAGCAGTTTACAGGGAAACTATGGCTACACCTTC | CASSLQGNYGYTF
TRBJ2-6 | NA | few | TRBV20-1 | TGCAGTGCCGTAATCCGGGACCCCGTCTCTGGGGCCAACGTCCTGACTTTC | CSAVIRDPVSGANVLTF
TRBJ2-1 | NA | NA | TRBV29-1 | TGCAGCGTCTCCTCGACTAACCTGCCGGGGAATGAGCAGTTCTTC | CSVSSTNLPGNEQFF
TRBJ1-2 | TRBD1 | NA | TRBV4-3 | TGCGCCAGCAGCCACAACCGGGACAGGGGGGTAGAAGACGATGGCTACACCTTC | CASSHNRDRGVEDDGYTF
TRBJ2-3 | TRBD2 | once | TRBV12-3/TRBV12-4 | TGTGCCAGCAGTTCAGGGACTAACAATACGCAGTATTTT | CASSSGTNNTQYF
TRBJ2-2 | NA | NA | TRBV27 | TGTGCCAGCAGTTTCAGGCGGACCGGGGAGCTGTTTTTT | CASSFRRTGELFF
TRBJ2-7 | NA | few | TRBV28 | TGTGCCAGCAGTCTCCCCCCCTACGAGCAGTACTTC | CASSLPPYEQYF
TRBJ2-3 | NA | NA | TRBV12-3/TRBV12-4 | TGTGCCAGCAGTTCTTTCAGAGGGCCCGCAGATGCGCAGTATTTT | CASSSFRGPADAQYF
TRBJ2-1 | TRBD2 | NA | TRBV6-1 | TGTGCCAGCAGTGAAGTGGGGACTAGCGATGAGCAGTTCTTC | CASSEVGTSDEQFF
TRBJ1-2 | NA | NA | TRBV29-1 | TGCAGCGTTGATAAGGGCTCTGGCTACACCTTC | CSVDKGSGYTF
TRBJ2-2 | TRBD1 | NA | TRBV15 | TGTGCCACCAGCAGACGGGACAGGGGAAACACCGGGGAGCTGTTTTTT | CATSRRDRGNTGELFF
TRBJ2-1 | NA | NA | TRBV20-1 | TGCAGTGCTAGAGGAGAAGCTAGCCGGCCCTACAATGAGCAGTTCTTC | CSARGEASRPYNEQFF
TRBJ2-1 | NA | few | TRBV12-3/TRBV12-4 | TGTGCCAGCAGTCCAACGGGCGCGTTTGGTTACAATGAGCAGTTCTTC | CASSPTGAFGYNEQFF
TRBJ2-4 | TRBD1 | NA | TRBV7-9 | TGTGCCAGCAGCGATCAGGAGAGGACAGGGTCCAAAAACATTCAGTACTTC | CASSDQERTGSKNIQYF
TRBJ2-5 | NA | NA | TRBV6-5 | TGTGCCAGCAGTTCCTCCCAGGGGAGAGAGACCCAGTACTTC | CASSSSQGRETQYF